The next 17 T cell receptor beta chains were all read from a single sample in a study of blood T cell repertoires in COVID-19. Only in-frame clones appear in the TCRdb table, and some are missing; sequencing was by immunoSEQ multiplex PCR. The sample includes 400,000 to 550,000 clones, around 88% of them seen just once. The specimen was peripheral blood. These receptors were taken from a woman aged 25 to 45 with acute or convalescent COVID-19.

The V and J genes are TRBV30 and TRBJ2-7, with TRBD1 matching 12 bases. After removal of 3 bases from V and 7 bases from J, the junction contained 7 bases not matched to a gene. Germline CDR1 and CDR2: GTSNPN and SVGIG (reference sequence). This CDR3 has 14 amino acids. The CDR3 nucleotides are TGTGCCTGGAGCGGGGACAGGGGGCGCGAGGAGCAGTACTTC. It specifies CAWSGDRGREEQYF.

V usage is TRBV5-1 and J usage is TRBJ1-2, with D unclear. The CDR3 runs 14 residues. Germline V gene lookup returns CDR1 SGHRS and CDR2 YFSETQ. V shed 4 bases and J shed 7 bases, with 17 bases lying between them. CDR3 sequence (DNA): TGCGCCAGCAGCGAAACGGGGAACCCCCTTGGCTACACCTTC. Its protein product is CASSETGNPLGYTF.

J is TRBJ2-7 and V is TRBV1; the table gives TRBD2 as D, unverified against the DNA. TRBV1 is noted as a pseudogene. This CDR3 is built from 13 residues. The CDR3 DNA reads as TGCACCAGTAATACTAGCGCATACTACGAGCAGTACTTC. It codes for CTSNTSAYYEQYF.

In its sample, this clone was seen once. The rearrangement joins TRBV7-9 to TRBJ1-2; 7 positions match TRBD1. CDR3 size: 14 residues. The germline V gene encodes CDR1 SEHNR and CDR2 FQNEAQ (reference sequence). V trimming: 5 bases; J trimming: 7 bases; junction bases outside the gene matches: 10. This chain's CDR3 is CASSSSPKGAGYTF. Here the CDR3 DNA reads TGTGCCAGCAGCAGCTCGCCGAAGGGGGCTGGCTACACCTTC.

This clone was counted a single time. This chain uses TRBV20-1 with TRBJ1-2, with a tentative D call TRBD1 (5 bases). Germline assignment: CDR1 DFQATT and CDR2 SNEGSKA (reference sequence). V gave up 3 bases and J gave up 8 bases, with 10 bases separating them. The CDR3 is 11 residues long. The chain's CDR3 is CSASGAGGYTF. For the CDR3, the DNA is TGCAGTGCTAGTGGGGCGGGCGGCTACACCTTC.

The chain recombines TRBV7-9 with TRBJ1-1; TRBD1 matches 7 bases. Germline CDR1 and CDR2: SEHNR and FQNEAQ (reference sequence). This CDR3 has 12 amino acids. V dropped 5 bases and J dropped 10; count of bases not matched to a gene: 7. DNA of the CDR3: TGTGCCAGCAGCAGCGGACAGGCTGTAGCTTTCTTT. Translation: CASSSGQAVAFF.

The V gene is TRBV3-1 (or the pseudogene TRBV3-2), the J gene TRBJ2-7; 9 positions match TRBD2. Trimming at V came to 0 bases and at J to 3 bases, leaving 6 bases not matched to a gene. Germline V lookup: CDR1 LGHDT, CDR2 YNNKEL (reference sequence). The length of the CDR3 is 16 residues. The DNA for the CDR3 is TGTGCCAGCAGCCAAGATGGGCTAGCGGGGAGCTACGAGCAGTACTTC. Protein: CASSQDGLAGSYEQYF.

This chain joins TRBV5-1 and TRBJ1-1, with D possibly being TRBD1 (5 bases). The CDR3 covers 14 residues. V was pared by 4 bases and J by 3 bases, with 13 bases between. Germline V CDR1 and CDR2: SGHRS, YFSETQ. The CDR3 here is CASSAGLGYTEAFF. The CDR3 DNA follows: TGCGCCAGCAGCGCAGGGCTAGGTTACACTGAAGCTTTCTTT.

This sequence joins TRBV4-1 and TRBJ1-2; maybe TRBD1 (5 bases). Germline values: CDR1 MGHRA, CDR2 YSYEKL. V lost 3 bases and J 7 bases, leaving 18 bases between the germline ends. This CDR3 comprises 15 residues. In nucleotides, the CDR3 is TGCGCCAGCAGCCACATTCCACCGGGACTGGGTGGCTACACCTTC. Protein product: CASSHIPPGLGGYTF.

The chain joins TRBV4-2 to TRBJ2-7, with 8 bases identical to TRBD1. The V and J ends lost 2 bases and 6 bases, in that order; junction bases with no gene match: 0. The CDR3 sequence is 12 residues long. Germline lookup yields CDR1 LGHNA and CDR2 YNFKEQ. For the CDR3, the DNA is TGTGCCAGCAGCCAAACAGGGGGCGAGCAGTACTTC. Translated, it gives CASSQTGGEQYF.

The chain recombines TRBV27 with TRBJ2-5, with 9 bases identical to TRBD1. This CDR3 contains 15 residues. Germline V lookup: CDR1 MNHEY, CDR2 SMNVEV (reference sequence). The junction had 8 bases not matched to a gene; V was cut back by 5 bases and J by 4 bases. The CDR3 DNA follows: TGTGCCAGCAGTAGGGGGGGGACAGGGAGAGAGACCCAGTACTTC. Protein: CASSRGGTGRETQYF.

This clone has just a few counts. J is TRBJ1-1 and V is TRBV7-3; tentative D call: TRBD1 (5 bases). Germline values: CDR1 SGHTA, CDR2 FQGTGA. V was cut by 5 bases and J by 4 bases, with 8 bases left in between. The CDR3 contains 12 residues. The CDR3 is CASSDGGTEAFF. The CDR3 region has the DNA TGTGCCAGCAGCGACGGGGGCACTGAAGCTTTCTTT.

This rearrangement joins TRBV3-1 (or the pseudogene TRBV3-2) to TRBJ1-2, with a tentative D call TRBD1 (5 bases). The V and J ends lost 0 bases and 5 bases respectively, with 10 bases between them. Germline CDR1 and CDR2: LGHDT and YNNKEL (reference sequence). The CDR3 spans 14 residues. CDR3 sequence reads: CASSQDPGLYGYTF. The CDR3, as DNA: TGTGCCAGCAGCCAAGATCCAGGGCTTTATGGCTACACCTTC.

V is TRBV27 and J is TRBJ2-1; 8 bases line up with TRBD2. The V and J ends lost 5 bases and 8 bases, in that order; junction bases with no gene match: 17. Germline V gene data show CDR1 as MNHEY and CDR2 as SMNVEV (reference sequence). The CDR3 runs 17 residues. The CDR3 sequence: CASSPLTGLAGGDEQFF. CDR3 in DNA: TGTGCCAGCAGTCCTCTCACCGGGCTAGCGGGTGGCGATGAGCAGTTCTTC.

The CDR3 loop is CASSVLAGGPKFF. CDR3 nucleotides: TGTGCCAGCAGTGTACTAGCGGGGGGGCCGAAGTTCTTC. The rearrangement uses TRBV12-3 or TRBV12-4 and TRBJ2-1; 13 nucleotides align to TRBD2. CDR3 length: 13 amino acids. V lost 5 bases and J lost 14; bases outside the gene matches: 6.

This clone was counted once. The gene calls are TRBV27 and TRBJ2-2, with D possibly TRBD2 on 6 matching bases. The V gene lost 6 bases and the J gene lost 7 bases, with 12 bases spanning the gap. This CDR3 is built from 13 residues. CDR1 is MNHEY, CDR2 SMNVEV, per germline (reference sequence). The CDR3 reads CASSNAGFGELFF. CDR3 nucleotides: TGTGCCAGCAGCAACGCGGGATTCGGGGAGCTGTTTTTT.

The V gene is TRBV6-1, the J gene TRBJ2-2, with 11 bases identical to TRBD2. The CDR3 runs to 16 residues. V dropped 6 bases and J dropped 4; count of bases not matched to a gene: 7. The germline CDR1 and CDR2 sequences are MNHNS and SASEGT. CDR3 loop: CASRELAGEGTGELFF. The CDR3 bases are TGTGCCAGCAGAGAACTAGCGGGGGAGGGCACCGGGGAGCTGTTTTTT.